The source of this T cell receptor beta chain is a study of T cell responses to AZD1222 COVID-19 vaccine. CDR1 MNHEY and CDR2 SMNVEV come from the germline V gene (reference sequence). This CDR3 has 13 amino acids. V shed 3 bases and J shed 2 bases, with 8 bases lying between them. Profiled with immunoSEQ multiplex PCR; TCRdb holds only in-frame clones, not every one. The data show more than 95,000 clones, about 89% seen once. A word on this clone: Its antigen is unidentified.

Broader study findings: Increases in Spike-specific TCR breadth and depth were seen after two AZD1222 doses. Repertoire sampling was restricted to post-peak T cell response timepoints. White British ancestry dominated among donors, who included more females, and clonal diversity was possibly underestimated. The span of vaccine-associated CD4 TCRs extended across spike, with dominance at 160-218 and 743-854.

The V and J genes are TRBV27 and TRBJ2-7; no definite D call. This receptor was taken from an adult in good health. The source material was peripheral blood, sampled on day 0 of MenACWY control vaccination. The CDR3 loop reads CASSFFPTYEQYF. DNA of the CDR3: TGTGCCAGCAGTTTTTTCCCCACCTACGAGCAGTACTTC.